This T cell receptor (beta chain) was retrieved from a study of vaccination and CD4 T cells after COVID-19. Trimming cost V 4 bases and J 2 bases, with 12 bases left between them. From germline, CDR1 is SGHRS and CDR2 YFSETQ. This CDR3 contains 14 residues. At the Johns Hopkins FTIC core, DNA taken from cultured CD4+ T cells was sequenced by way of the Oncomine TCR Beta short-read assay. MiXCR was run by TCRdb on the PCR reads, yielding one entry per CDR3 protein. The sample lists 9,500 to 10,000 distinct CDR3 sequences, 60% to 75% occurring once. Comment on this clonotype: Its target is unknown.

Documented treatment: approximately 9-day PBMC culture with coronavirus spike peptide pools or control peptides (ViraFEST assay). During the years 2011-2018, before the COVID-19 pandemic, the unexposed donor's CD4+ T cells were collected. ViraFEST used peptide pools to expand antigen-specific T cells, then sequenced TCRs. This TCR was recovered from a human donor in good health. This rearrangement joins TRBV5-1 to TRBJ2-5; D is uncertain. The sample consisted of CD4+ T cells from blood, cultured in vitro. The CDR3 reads CASSRTGWQETQYF. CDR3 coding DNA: TGCGCCAGCAGCCGGACCGGCTGGCAAGAGACCCAGTACTTC.